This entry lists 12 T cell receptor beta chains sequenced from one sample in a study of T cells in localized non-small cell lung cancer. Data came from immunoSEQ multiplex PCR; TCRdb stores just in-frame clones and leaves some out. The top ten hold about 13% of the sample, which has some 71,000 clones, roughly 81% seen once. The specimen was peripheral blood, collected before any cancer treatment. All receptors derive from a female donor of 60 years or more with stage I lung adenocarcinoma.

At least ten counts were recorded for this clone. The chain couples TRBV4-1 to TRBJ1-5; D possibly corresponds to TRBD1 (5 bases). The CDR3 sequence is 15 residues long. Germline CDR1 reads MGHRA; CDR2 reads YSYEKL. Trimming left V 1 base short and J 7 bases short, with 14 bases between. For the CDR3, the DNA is TGCGCCAGCAGCCAAGGGACCGCCTCAGGGCAGCCCCAGCATTTT. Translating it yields CASSQGTASGQPQHF.

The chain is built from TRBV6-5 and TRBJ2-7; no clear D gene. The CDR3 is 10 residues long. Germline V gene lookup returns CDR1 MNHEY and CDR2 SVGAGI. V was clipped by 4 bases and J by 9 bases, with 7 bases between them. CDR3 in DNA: TGTGCCAGCAGTTCTACGGGGCAGTACTTC. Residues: CASSSTGQYF.

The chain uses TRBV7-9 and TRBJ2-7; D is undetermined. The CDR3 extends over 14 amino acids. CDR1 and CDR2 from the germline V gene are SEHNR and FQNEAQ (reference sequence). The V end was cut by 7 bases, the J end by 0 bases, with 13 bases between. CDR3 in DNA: TGTGCCAGCACCCCTACTACGAGCTCCTACGAGCAGTACTTC. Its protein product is CASTPTTSSYEQYF.

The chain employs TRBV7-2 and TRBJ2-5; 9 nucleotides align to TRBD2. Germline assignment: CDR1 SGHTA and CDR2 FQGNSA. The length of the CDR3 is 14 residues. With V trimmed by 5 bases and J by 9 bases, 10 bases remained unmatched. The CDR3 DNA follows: TGTGCCAGCAGCCCCAATAGCGGGAGAATGGCCCAGTACTTC. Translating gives CASSPNSGRMAQYF.

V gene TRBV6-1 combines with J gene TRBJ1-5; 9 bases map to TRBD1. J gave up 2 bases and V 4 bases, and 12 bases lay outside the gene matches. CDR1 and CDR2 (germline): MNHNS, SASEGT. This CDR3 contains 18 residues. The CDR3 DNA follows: TGTGCCAGCAGTGGCGAGACAGGGGGACCTCAGGGCAATCAGCCCCAGCATTTT. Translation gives CASSGETGGPQGNQPQHF.

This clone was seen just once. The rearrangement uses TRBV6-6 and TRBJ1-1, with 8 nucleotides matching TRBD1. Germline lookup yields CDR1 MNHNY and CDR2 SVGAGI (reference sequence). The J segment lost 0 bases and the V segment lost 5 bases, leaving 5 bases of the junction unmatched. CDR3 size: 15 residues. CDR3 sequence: CASSRLTGVNTEAFF. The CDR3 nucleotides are TGTGCCAGCAGTAGATTGACAGGGGTGAACACTGAAGCTTTCTTT.

The CDR3 region has the DNA TGCGCCAGCAGCTTCGGGCCCCAAGAGACCCAGTACTTC. Amino acid sequence: CASSFGPQETQYF. This chain uses TRBV5-1 with TRBJ2-5; no reliable D call. The CDR3 contains 13 residues. V was shortened by 2 bases and J by 1 base, with 6 bases between the two germline ends. Germline assignment: CDR1 SGHRS and CDR2 YFSETQ.

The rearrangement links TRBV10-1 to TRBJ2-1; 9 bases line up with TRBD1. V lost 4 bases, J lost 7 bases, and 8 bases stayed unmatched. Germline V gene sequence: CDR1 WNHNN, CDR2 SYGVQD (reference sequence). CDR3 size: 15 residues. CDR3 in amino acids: CASSVGTGRFNEQFF. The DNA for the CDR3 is TGCGCCAGCAGTGTTGGGACAGGGAGATTTAATGAGCAGTTCTTC.

Here the CDR3 reads CASSLDSLYGYTF. CDR3 nucleotides: TGCGCCAGCAGCCTGGACAGCCTTTATGGCTACACCTTC. The gene calls are TRBV5-1 and TRBJ1-2; a possible D gene is TRBD1 (6 bases). Germline lookup yields CDR1 SGHRS and CDR2 YFSETQ. V dropped 4 bases and J dropped 5 bases, with 12 bases sitting between them. The CDR3 runs to 13 residues.

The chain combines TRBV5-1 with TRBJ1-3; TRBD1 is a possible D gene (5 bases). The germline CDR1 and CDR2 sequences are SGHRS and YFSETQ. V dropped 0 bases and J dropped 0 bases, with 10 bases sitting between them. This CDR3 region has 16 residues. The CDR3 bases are TGCGCCAGCAGCTTGGGGGGGTCTGACTCTGGAAACACCATATATTTT. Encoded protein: CASSLGGSDSGNTIYF.

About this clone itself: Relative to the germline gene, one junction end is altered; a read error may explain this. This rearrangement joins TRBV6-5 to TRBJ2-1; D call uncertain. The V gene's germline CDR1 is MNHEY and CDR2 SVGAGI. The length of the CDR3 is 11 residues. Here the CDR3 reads CASSYYDEQFF. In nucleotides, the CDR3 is TGTGCCAGCAGTTACTACGATGAGCAGTTCTTC.

This CDR3 is CASSEEMGISEAFF. For the CDR3, the DNA is TGTGCCAGCAGTGAGGAAATGGGGATATCTGAAGCTTTCTTT. The chain couples TRBV2 to TRBJ1-1, with no clear D. V lost 3 bases and J lost 6, with 14 bases in between. The CDR3 covers 14 residues. Per the germline V gene, CDR1 is SNHLY and CDR2 is FYNNEI.